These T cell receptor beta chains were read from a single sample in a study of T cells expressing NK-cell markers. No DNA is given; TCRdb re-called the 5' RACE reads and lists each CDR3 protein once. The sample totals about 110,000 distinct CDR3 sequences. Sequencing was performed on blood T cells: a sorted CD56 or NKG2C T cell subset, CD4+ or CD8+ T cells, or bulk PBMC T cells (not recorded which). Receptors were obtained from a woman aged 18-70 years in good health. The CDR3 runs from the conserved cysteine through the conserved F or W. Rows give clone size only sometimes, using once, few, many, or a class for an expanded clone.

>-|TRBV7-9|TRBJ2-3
CASSRTGGAADTQYF
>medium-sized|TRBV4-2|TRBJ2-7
CASSQDPAVYEQYF
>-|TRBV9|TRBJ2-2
CASSLVAGGSTGELFF
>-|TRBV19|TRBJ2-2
CASSIWGRTGELFF
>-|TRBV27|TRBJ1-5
CATRTGTGANQPQHF
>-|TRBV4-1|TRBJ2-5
CASSQQETQYF
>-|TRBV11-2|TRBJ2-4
CASSLSLVRHIQYF
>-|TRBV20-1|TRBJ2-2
CSAAGGGNTGELFF
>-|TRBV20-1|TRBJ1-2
CSASQGDGYTF
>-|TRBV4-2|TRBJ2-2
CASSPASGTTGELFF
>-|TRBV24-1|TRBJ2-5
CATSVGTSVQETQYF
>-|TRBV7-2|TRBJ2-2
CASSLALSGELFF
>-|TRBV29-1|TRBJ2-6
CSVVWDFLSGANVLTF
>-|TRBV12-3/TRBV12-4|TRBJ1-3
CASSPSPGNTIYF
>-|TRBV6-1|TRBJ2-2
CATRLVSETGELFF
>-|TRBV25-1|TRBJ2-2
CASSTTGLAGTGELFF
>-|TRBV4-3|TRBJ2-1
CASSQDGVDSWGYNEQFF
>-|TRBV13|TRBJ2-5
CASSWGGGLRETQYF
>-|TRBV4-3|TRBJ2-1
CASSQDLPSGGFDEQFF
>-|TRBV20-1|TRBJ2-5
CSAPPWDSPQETQYF
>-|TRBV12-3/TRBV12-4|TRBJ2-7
CASSLGREQYF
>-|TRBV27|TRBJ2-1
CASSLEASSYNEQFF
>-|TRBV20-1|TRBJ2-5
CSARAPGGPETQYF
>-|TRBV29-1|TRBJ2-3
CSGTIQFGAPDTQYF
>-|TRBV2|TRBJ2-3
CASSVAGFTDTQYF
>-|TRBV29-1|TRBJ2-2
CSVEFPGRNTGELFF
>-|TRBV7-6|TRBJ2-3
CASSPGDITDTQYF
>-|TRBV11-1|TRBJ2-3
CASSSPRGGAGVSTDTQYF
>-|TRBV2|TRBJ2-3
CASSEVQAGRTDTQYF
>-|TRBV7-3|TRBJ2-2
CASSPTPSGSSTGELFF
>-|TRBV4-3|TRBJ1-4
CASSQGTATNEKLFF
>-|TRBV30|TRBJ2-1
CAWSVASGRNEQFF
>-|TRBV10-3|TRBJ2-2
CAISEVDSGELFF
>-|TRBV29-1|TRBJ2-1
CSVQAGGSYNEQFF
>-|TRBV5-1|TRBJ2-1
CASSLGLAGVLSDEQFF
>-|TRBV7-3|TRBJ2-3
CASSLAGGKDTQYF
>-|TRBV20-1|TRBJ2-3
CSANTYLTSGGSGDTQYF
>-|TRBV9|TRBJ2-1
CASSEGTSGSFDNEQFF
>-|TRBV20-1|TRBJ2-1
CSTIVLSYNEQFF
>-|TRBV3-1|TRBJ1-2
CASSQGVRENYGYTF